This T cell receptor (beta chain) was retrieved from a study of shared clonotypes between healthy human individuals. Overall study results and limits: The study found roughly 5% of naive CD4 clonotypes shared across a handful of donors. Shared clonotypes across all four donors exceeded non-shared ones in generation probability. Generally, naive subsets came out with larger estimated richness than memory subsets.

The method was immunoSEQ multiplex PCR; TCRdb's version includes in-frame clones alone and lacks a portion of them. The data contain hundreds of thousands of clones, roughly 78% of them singletons. Trimming stripped 2 bases from V and 2 bases from J, with 8 bases between. CDR1 is SGHRS and CDR2 is YFSETQ in the germline V gene. The CDR3 runs 14 residues. For this clone: Its antigen is currently unknown.

This chain links TRBV5-1 with TRBJ1-3; D is unresolved. The sequence derives from a woman in her 30s in good health. Sequences were obtained from memory CD4+ T cells sorted from blood. This sample's subset: CD45RA-negative fraction. CDR3 nucleotide sequence: TGCGCCAGCAGCTTTGACGGGACTGGAAACACCATATATTTT. This sequence encodes CASSFDGTGNTIYF.